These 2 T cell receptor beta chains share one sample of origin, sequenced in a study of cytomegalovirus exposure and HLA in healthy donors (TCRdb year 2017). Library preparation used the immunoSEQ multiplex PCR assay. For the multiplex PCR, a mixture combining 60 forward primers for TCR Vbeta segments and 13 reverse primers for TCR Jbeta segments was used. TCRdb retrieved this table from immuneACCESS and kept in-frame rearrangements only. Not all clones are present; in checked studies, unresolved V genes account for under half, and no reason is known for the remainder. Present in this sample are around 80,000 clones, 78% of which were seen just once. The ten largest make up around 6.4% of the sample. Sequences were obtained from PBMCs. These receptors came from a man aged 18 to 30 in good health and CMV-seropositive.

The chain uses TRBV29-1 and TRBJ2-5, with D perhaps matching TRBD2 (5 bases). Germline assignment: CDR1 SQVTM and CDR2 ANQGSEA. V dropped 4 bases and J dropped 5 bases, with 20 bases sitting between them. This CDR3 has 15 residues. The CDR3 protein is CSVAKTGVTGETQYF. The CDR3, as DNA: TGCAGCGTTGCAAAGACTGGCGTAACGGGGGAGACCCAGTACTTC.

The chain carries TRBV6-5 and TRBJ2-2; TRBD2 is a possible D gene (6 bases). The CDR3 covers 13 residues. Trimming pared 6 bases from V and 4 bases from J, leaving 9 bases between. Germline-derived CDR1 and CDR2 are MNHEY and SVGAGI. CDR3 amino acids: CASRTGGTGELFF. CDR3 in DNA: TGTGCCAGCAGGACCGGGGGCACCGGGGAGCTGTTTTTT.